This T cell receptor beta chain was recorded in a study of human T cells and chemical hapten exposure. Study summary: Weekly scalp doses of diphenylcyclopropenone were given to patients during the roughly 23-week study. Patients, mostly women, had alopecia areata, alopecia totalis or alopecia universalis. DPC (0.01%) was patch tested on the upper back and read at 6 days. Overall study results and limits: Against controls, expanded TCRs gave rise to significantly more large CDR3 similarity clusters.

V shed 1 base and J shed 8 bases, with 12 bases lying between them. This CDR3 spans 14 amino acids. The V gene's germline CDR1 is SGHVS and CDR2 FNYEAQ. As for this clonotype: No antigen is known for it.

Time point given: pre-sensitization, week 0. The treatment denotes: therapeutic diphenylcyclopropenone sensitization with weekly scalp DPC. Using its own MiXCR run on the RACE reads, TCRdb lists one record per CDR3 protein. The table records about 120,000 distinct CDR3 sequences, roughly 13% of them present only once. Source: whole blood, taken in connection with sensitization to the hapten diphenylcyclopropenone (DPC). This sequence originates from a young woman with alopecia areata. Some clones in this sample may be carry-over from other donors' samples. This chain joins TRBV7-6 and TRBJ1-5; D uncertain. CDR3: CASSLGLSNEPQHF. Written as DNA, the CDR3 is TGTGCCAGCAGCTTAGGGTTGAGTAATGAGCCCCAGCATTTT. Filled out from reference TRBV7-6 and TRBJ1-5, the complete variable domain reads GAGVSQSPRYKVTKRGQDVALRCDPISGHVSLYWYRQALGQGPEFLTYFNYEAQQDKSGLPNDRFSAERPEGSISTLTIQRTEQRDSAMYRCASSLGLSNEPQHFGDGTRLSIL.